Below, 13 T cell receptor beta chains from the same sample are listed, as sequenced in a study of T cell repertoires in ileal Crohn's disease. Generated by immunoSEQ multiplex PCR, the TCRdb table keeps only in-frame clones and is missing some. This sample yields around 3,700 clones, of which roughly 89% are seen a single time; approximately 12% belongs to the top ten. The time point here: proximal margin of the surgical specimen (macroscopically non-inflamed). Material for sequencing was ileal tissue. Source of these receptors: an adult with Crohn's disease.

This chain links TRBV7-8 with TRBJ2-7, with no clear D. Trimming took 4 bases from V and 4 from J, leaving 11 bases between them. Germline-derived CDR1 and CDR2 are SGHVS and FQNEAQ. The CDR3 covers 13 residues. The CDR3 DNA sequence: TGTGCCAGCAGCTCACCTGTCCTGTACGAGCAGTACTTC. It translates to CASSSPVLYEQYF.

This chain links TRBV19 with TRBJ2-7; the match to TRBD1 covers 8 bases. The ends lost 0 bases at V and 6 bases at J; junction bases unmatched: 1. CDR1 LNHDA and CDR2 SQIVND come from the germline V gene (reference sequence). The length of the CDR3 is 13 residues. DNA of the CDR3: TGTGCCAGTAGTATAGATGGACAGGGCGAGCAGTACTTC. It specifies CASSIDGQGEQYF.

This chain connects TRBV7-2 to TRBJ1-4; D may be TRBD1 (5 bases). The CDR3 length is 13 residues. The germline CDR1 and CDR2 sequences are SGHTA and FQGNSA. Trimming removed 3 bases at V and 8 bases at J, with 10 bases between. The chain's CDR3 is CASSFAGEEKLFF. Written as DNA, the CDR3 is TGTGCCAGCAGCTTCGCGGGGGAGGAAAAACTGTTTTTT.

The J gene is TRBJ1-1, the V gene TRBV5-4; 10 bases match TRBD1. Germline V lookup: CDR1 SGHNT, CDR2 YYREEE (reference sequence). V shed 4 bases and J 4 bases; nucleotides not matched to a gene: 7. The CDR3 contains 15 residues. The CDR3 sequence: CASSPSTGGFTEAFF. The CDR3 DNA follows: TGTGCCAGCAGCCCCTCGACAGGGGGCTTCACTGAAGCTTTCTTT.

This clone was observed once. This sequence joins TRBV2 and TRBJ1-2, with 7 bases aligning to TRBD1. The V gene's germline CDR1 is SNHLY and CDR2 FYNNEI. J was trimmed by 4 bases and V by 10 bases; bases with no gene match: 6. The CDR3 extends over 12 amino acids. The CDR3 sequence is CATSGTAYGYTF. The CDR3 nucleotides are TGTGCCACATCCGGGACAGCCTATGGCTACACCTTC.

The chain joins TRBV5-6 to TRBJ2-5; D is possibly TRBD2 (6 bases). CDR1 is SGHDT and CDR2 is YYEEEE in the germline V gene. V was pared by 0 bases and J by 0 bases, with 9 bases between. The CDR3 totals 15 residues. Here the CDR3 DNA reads TGTGCCAGCAGCTTGGTAACTAGCTACCAAGAGACCCAGTACTTC. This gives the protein CASSLVTSYQETQYF.

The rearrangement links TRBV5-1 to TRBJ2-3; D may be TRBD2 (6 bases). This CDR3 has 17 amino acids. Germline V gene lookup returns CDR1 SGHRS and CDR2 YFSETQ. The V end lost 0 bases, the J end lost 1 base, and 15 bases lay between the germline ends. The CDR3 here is CASSLGGLRQGTDTQYF. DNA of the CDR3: TGCGCCAGCAGCTTGGGGGGACTCAGGCAAGGCACAGATACGCAGTATTTT.

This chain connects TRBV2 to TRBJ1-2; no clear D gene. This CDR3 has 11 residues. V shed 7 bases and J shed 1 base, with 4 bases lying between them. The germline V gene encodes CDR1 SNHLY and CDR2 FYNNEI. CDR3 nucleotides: TGTGCCAGCAACGGTAACTATGGCTACACCTTC. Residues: CASNGNYGYTF.

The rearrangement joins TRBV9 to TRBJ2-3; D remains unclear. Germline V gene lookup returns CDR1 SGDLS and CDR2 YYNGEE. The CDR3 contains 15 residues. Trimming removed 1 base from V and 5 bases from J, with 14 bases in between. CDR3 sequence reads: CASSVKWQVKDTQYF. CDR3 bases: TGTGCCAGCAGCGTAAAATGGCAGGTTAAAGATACGCAGTATTTT.

The CDR3: CASSPGGRGTEAFF. In DNA form, the CDR3 reads TGTGCCAGCTCACCAGGGGGGAGGGGGACTGAAGCTTTCTTT. The chain employs TRBV18 and TRBJ1-1; D might be TRBD1 (6 bases). Trimming took off 2 bases at V and 5 bases at J, with 12 bases between the two ends. Germline CDR1 is KGHSH and CDR2 is LQKENI. The CDR3 contains 14 residues. The complete variable domain, with remaining parts taken from reference TRBV18 and TRBJ1-1, reads NAGVMQNPRHLVRRRGQEARLRCSPMKGHSHVYWYRQLPEEGLKFMVYLQKENIIDESGMPKERFSAEFPKEGPSILRIQQVVRGDSAAYFCASSPGGRGTEAFFGQGTRLTVV.

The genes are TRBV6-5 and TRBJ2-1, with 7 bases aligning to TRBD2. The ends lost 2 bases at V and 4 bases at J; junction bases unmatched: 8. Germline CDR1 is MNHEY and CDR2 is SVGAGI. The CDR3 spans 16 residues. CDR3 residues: CASSYTSSGLYNEQFF. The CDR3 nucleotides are TGTGCCAGCAGTTACACTTCTAGCGGCCTATACAATGAGCAGTTCTTC.

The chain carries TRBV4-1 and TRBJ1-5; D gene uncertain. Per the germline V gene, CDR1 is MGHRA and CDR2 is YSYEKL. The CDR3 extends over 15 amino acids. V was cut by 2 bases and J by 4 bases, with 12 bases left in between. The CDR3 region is CASSQMVQQNQPQHF. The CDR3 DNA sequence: TGCGCCAGCAGCCAAATGGTACAGCAAAATCAGCCCCAGCATTTT.

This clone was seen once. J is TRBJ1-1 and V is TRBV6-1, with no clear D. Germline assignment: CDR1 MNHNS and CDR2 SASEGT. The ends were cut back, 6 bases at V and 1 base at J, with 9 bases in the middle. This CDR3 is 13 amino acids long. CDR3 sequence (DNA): TGTGCCAGCAGCGGGTGGGCGAACACTGAAGCTTTCTTT. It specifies CASSGWANTEAFF.